Listed below are T cell receptor beta chains from one sample, sequenced in a study of T cell responses to AZD1222 COVID-19 vaccine. Sequenced by immunoSEQ multiplex PCR; TCRdb stores in-frame clones only, minus some. This table holds over 100,000 clones, around 90% found once. Source: peripheral blood, taken on day 0 of MenACWY control vaccination. The source of these receptors is an adult in good health. The CDR3 runs from the conserved cysteine through the conserved F or W. The order of the fields is V gene, D gene, J gene, clone size, CDR3 DNA, CDR3 protein. D genes are given only for firm matches. The size entry is marked missing in some rows and otherwise reads once, few, many or a size class.

TRBV24-1	TRBD1	TRBJ2-7	.	TGTGCCAACCGGACAGGGGCCTACGAGCAGTACTTC	CANRTGAYEQYF
TRBV7-2	.	TRBJ2-7	.	TGTGCCAGCAGCTTCATGGTGGTTGGATACGAGCAGTACTTC	CASSFMVVGYEQYF
TRBV30	TRBD2	TRBJ2-3	once	TGTGCCTGGAGCTCCCTGGTGGGAGGGAGCCTGGATACGCAGTATTTT	CAWSSLVGGSLDTQYF
TRBV7-3	.	TRBJ2-3	.	TGTGCCAGCAGCCCCGAGACTAGTGGCACAGATACGCAGTATTTT	CASSPETSGTDTQYF
TRBV11-2	.	TRBJ1-5	.	TGTGCCAGCAGCTTAGACCGTCGCGGCCAGCCCCAGCATTTT	CASSLDRRGQPQHF
TRBV21-1	.	TRBJ2-7	.	TGTGCCAGCAGCAAAGGGAAAGCCTGGGAGCAGTACTTC	CASSKGKAWEQYF
TRBV7-2	TRBD1	TRBJ2-7	once	TGTGCCAGCAGCTTGCCGACAGGGGCGAGGGAGCAGTACTTC	CASSLPTGAREQYF
TRBV2	.	TRBJ1-1	.	TGTGCCAGCACCCCAACAGCGAACACTGAAGCTTTCTTT	CASTPTANTEAFF
TRBV5-1	TRBD2	TRBJ2-1	.	TGCGCCACCAGCGCTAGCGGGGACAATGAGCAGTTCTTC	CATSASGDNEQFF
TRBV30	.	TRBJ2-3	.	TGTGCCTGGAGTGCACCCAGGGGAGCAGATACGCAGTATTTT	CAWSAPRGADTQYF
TRBV9	.	TRBJ1-5	.	TGTGCCAGCGGAAGGGAGATGGGCAATCAGCCCCAGCATTTT	CASGREMGNQPQHF
TRBV18	TRBD2	TRBJ2-3	few	TGTGCCAGCTCAGTAGCGGGAGGCACAGATACGCAGTATTTT	CASSVAGGTDTQYF
TRBV29-1	.	TRBJ1-1	.	TGCAGCGCATTCAGGGGCAACACTGAAGCTTTCTTT	CSAFRGNTEAFF
TRBV9	.	TRBJ2-2	.	TGTGCCAGCAGCGTAGGGGCGGGCGGCACCGGGGAGCTGTTTTTT	CASSVGAGGTGELFF
TRBV5-8	TRBD1	TRBJ1-4	.	TGTGCCAGCAGCCAATGGCTAGGGGGCATAGGGGAAAAACTGTTTTTT	CASSQWLGGIGEKLFF
TRBV5-1	.	TRBJ2-3	.	TGCGCCAGCAGCTTGGACCGGGACAGCACAGATACGCAGTATTTT	CASSLDRDSTDTQYF
TRBV11-3	TRBD1	TRBJ2-3	.	TGTGCCAGCAGCCTCTCAGGGGGCGTTCGGGATACGCAGTATTTT	CASSLSGGVRDTQYF
TRBV7-9	.	TRBJ1-1	.	TGTGCCAGCAGTCTGGACGGGGACACTGAAGCTTTCTTT	CASSLDGDTEAFF
TRBV7-9	.	TRBJ2-2	.	TGTGCCAGCAGCCGGTCGGCGGTGAACACCGGGGAGCTGTTTTTT	CASSRSAVNTGELFF
TRBV19	TRBD1	TRBJ2-3	.	TGTGCCAGTAGTATAGGGGTGACAGGGCGGACAGATACGCAGTATTTT	CASSIGVTGRTDTQYF
TRBV19	TRBD1	TRBJ1-1	.	TGTGCCAGTAGTACGGGACAGGGAGGCACTGAAGCTTTCTTT	CASSTGQGGTEAFF
TRBV5-1	TRBD1	TRBJ2-1	.	TGCGCCAGCAGCTTGGCCGGGACAGCCGACACCTCCTACAATGAGCAGTTCTTC	CASSLAGTADTSYNEQFF
TRBV18	TRBD1	TRBJ1-2	.	TGTGCCAGCTCACCGATTACAGGGGGTAACTATGGCTACACCTTC	CASSPITGGNYGYTF
TRBV27	.	TRBJ1-3	.	TGTGCCAGCAGTCCCTGGGGGGGCCTGGCTGGAAACACCATATATTTT	CASSPWGGLAGNTIYF
TRBV28	.	TRBJ1-5	.	TGTGCCAGCAGCCGCCTATTTAGGCAGGGGCCGATCTTCAATCAGCCCCAGCATTTT	CASSRLFRQGPIFNQPQHF
TRBV19	.	TRBJ1-2	.	TGTGCCAGTGCCCGGACCTCAGATGGCTACACCTTC	CASARTSDGYTF
TRBV7-7	.	TRBJ2-7	.	TGTGCTAGCAGCTTAGAACCGGGGGCGGGTGAGCAGTACTTC	CASSLEPGAGEQYF
TRBV11-2	TRBD1	TRBJ1-6	.	TGTGCCAGCAGCTTAGGGACAGGGGCTGGCTCACCCCTCCACTTT	CASSLGTGAGSPLHF
TRBV23-1	.	TRBJ2-4	few	TGCGCCAGCAGTCAATCGGGTATAGAGCCCAACCTAGCCAAAAACATTCAGTACTTC	CASSQSGIEPNLAKNIQYF
TRBV29-1	.	TRBJ1-5	.	TGCAGCGCCGACAGTTATAGCAATCAGCCCCAGCATTTT	CSADSYSNQPQHF
TRBV30	TRBD1	TRBJ2-7	.	TGTGCCTGGAACGGATACAGGGGGCTCGACGAGCAGTACTTC	CAWNGYRGLDEQYF
TRBV6-6	.	TRBJ1-1	.	TGTGCCAGCAGTTACACTCCCCTTAGCACTGAAGCTTTCTTT	CASSYTPLSTEAFF
TRBV11-2	.	TRBJ1-1	.	TGTGCCAGCAGCCAACAGGGGAACACTGAAGCTTTCTTT	CASSQQGNTEAFF
TRBV7-2	TRBD1	TRBJ2-1	.	TGTGCCAGCAGCCCCGGGCGGGGGACAGGGGGCATTGGAGAGCAGTTCTTC	CASSPGRGTGGIGEQFF
TRBV11-1	.	TRBJ2-2	.	TGTGCCAGCAGCTTACTAGCCGGGGAGCTGTTTTTT	CASSLLAGELFF
TRBV28	.	TRBJ1-5	.	TGTGCCAGCAGTTTATTAGAATCCTATAGCAATCAGCCCCAGCATTTT	CASSLLESYSNQPQHF
TRBV28	.	TRBJ1-2	.	TGTGCCATCACAGGGTCTAGCTATGGCTACACCTTC	CAITGSSYGYTF
TRBV5-1	.	TRBJ1-1	.	TGCGCCAGCAGCAGAGATTGGACATCCCCGAACACTGAAGCTTTCTTT	CASSRDWTSPNTEAFF
TRBV3-1/TRBV3-2	TRBD1	TRBJ1-4	.	TGTGCCAGCAGCCAAGATTGGGGACAGGGTAGTGAAAAACTGTTTTTT	CASSQDWGQGSEKLFF
TRBV27	.	TRBJ2-3	.	TGTGCCAGCAGACCCGGGTTTACTAGCACAGATACGCAGTATTTT	CASRPGFTSTDTQYF
TRBV7-6	.	TRBJ1-6	.	TGTGCCAGCAGCCGCAGCCTCACTATACCCAGCTCCTATAATTCACCCCTCCACTTT	CASSRSLTIPSSYNSPLHF
TRBV7-2	.	TRBJ2-2	few	TGTGCCAGCAGCTCGCGCCCGGACGGGGAGCTGTTTTTT	CASSSRPDGELFF
TRBV4-1	.	TRBJ2-7	.	TGCGCCAGCAGCGGGATTTACAGGGAAGCCTACGAGCAGTACTTC	CASSGIYREAYEQYF
TRBV19	.	TRBJ1-2	.	TGTGCCAGTAGTACCCCTCCTGGGGGCTACACCTTC	CASSTPPGGYTF
TRBV4-3	TRBD1	TRBJ1-2	.	TGCGCCAGCAGCCAGGACAGGGGCGTTAACTATGGCTACACCTTC	CASSQDRGVNYGYTF
TRBV9	.	TRBJ2-2	.	TGTGCCAGCAGCGAAACCGAGTTCACAACCGGGGAGCTGTTTTTT	CASSETEFTTGELFF
TRBV6-5	.	TRBJ2-3	.	TGTGCCAGCAGACCCGGGGCTAGAACAGATACGCAGTATTTT	CASRPGARTDTQYF
TRBV5-4	TRBD2	TRBJ2-7	.	TGTGCCAGCAGCTTTACTAGCGGGAGAAACTACGAGCAGTACTTC	CASSFTSGRNYEQYF
TRBV4-3	.	TRBJ2-7	.	TGCGCCAGCAGCCAAGGAACCAGCGGAGGCTCGACTGCCACCTACGAGCAGTACTTC	CASSQGTSGGSTATYEQYF
TRBV6-5	.	TRBJ1-2	.	TGTGCCAGCAGCCTCCAGAGGGGTGGTGGCTACACCTTC	CASSLQRGGGYTF
TRBV29-1	.	TRBJ2-7	.	TGCAGCGTGGGGCCAGAGCAGTACTTC	CSVGPEQYF
TRBV7-8	.	TRBJ2-7	.	TGTGCCAGCAGCAAGGGACTCATCTCCTACGAGCAGTACTTC	CASSKGLISYEQYF
TRBV3-1/TRBV3-2	.	TRBJ1-2	.	TGTGCCAGCAGCCAAGAGGGGGGCGGAAATGGCTACACCTTC	CASSQEGGGNGYTF
TRBV5-8	.	TRBJ2-5	.	TGTGCCAGCAGCTTGGGGACGGACCAAGAGACCCAGTACTTC	CASSLGTDQETQYF
TRBV6-2/TRBV6-3	.	TRBJ1-5	.	TGTGCCAGCAGTTACGTGGCGGTCAACGGGGTATATAGCAATCAGCCCCAGCATTTT	CASSYVAVNGVYSNQPQHF